A selection of T cell receptor beta chains follows, all from one sample in a study of identical twins. TCRdb fed the 5' RACE reads into MiXCR, producing one record per CDR3 protein. The data show about 500,000 distinct CDR3 sequences, with roughly an eighth seen just once and 0.8% to 1% held by the top ten. This sample was also put to use in a study of yellow fever vaccine responses in identical twins.

The sequenced sample was CD4+ T cells sorted from blood. The receptors were gathered from a woman between 18 and 29 years old in good health. CDR3s include the opening cysteine and the closing phenylalanine or tryptophan. D genes are given only for firm matches. Clone size appears in some rows only: once, few, many, or a class for an expanded clone.

NA,TRBJ2-4,TRBD2,TRBV27,CASSYREGSPQYF,TGTGCCAGCAGTTATCGGGAGGGTTCGCCCCAGTACTTC
NA,TRBJ2-1,TRBD2,TRBV11-2,CASSLRGDRYNEQFF,TGTGCCAGCAGCTTGCGGGGGGACCGCTACAATGAGCAGTTCTTC
few,TRBJ2-5,NA,TRBV9,CASSVSVWETQYF,TGTGCCAGCAGCGTCAGTGTTTGGGAGACCCAGTACTTC
few,TRBJ2-1,NA,TRBV5-5,CASSPTYRVNEQFF,TGTGCCAGCAGCCCAACCTACAGGGTAAATGAGCAGTTCTTC
few,TRBJ1-6,NA,TRBV27,CASSLGGGSPLHF,TGTGCCAGCAGTTTAGGGGGGGGGTCACCCCTCCACTTT
few,TRBJ2-5,TRBD1,TRBV6-5,CASSYPTGQKETQYF,TGTGCCAGCAGTTACCCAACGGGACAGAAAGAGACCCAGTACTTC
many,TRBJ2-3,TRBD2,TRBV29-1,CSVDLAGKTDTQYF,TGCAGCGTTGATCTAGCGGGGAAGACAGATACGCAGTATTTT
many,TRBJ1-5,TRBD1,TRBV24-1,CATSDPTGDSNQPQHF,TGTGCCACCAGTGATCCAACAGGGGACAGCAATCAGCCCCAGCATTTT
few,TRBJ1-2,NA,TRBV29-1,CSVLTGTPNGYTF,TGCAGCGTTCTTACCGGGACACCTAATGGCTACACCTTC
NA,TRBJ2-3,NA,TRBV20-1,CSATRPAKSSTDTQYF,TGCAGTGCAACCCGGCCAGCCAAATCTAGCACAGATACGCAGTATTTT
many,TRBJ2-5,NA,TRBV28,CASSRGRQQETQYF,TGTGCCAGCAGTCGGGGACGACAACAAGAGACCCAGTACTTC
NA,TRBJ2-6,NA,TRBV7-2,CASSLGRFDGANVLTF,TGTGCCAGCAGCTTAGGCAGGTTTGACGGGGCCAACGTCCTGACTTTC
many,TRBJ1-1,TRBD1,TRBV6-2/TRBV6-3,CASSYSGQVIEAFF,TGTGCCAGCAGTTACTCGGGACAGGTCATTGAAGCTTTCTTT
NA,TRBJ2-3,NA,TRBV6-2/TRBV6-3,CASSSIGGIVADTQYF,TGTGCCAGCAGTTCCATCGGCGGGATTGTTGCAGATACGCAGTATTTT
few,TRBJ2-5,NA,TRBV15,CATSSTRGATQYF,TGTGCCACCAGCAGTACCCGAGGGGCGACCCAGTACTTC
few,TRBJ2-7,TRBD1,TRBV6-5,CASSNPTRTGEVYEQYF,TGTGCCAGCAGTAACCCAACTAGGACAGGGGAGGTATACGAGCAGTACTTC
NA,TRBJ1-6,TRBD1,TRBV6-1,CASRQGMGSPLHF,TGTGCCAGCAGACAGGGGATGGGATCACCCCTCCACTTT
NA,TRBJ2-7,NA,TRBV15,CATSRDLTSSEQYF,TGTGCCACCAGCAGAGATTTGACCTCTTCGGAGCAGTACTTC
few,TRBJ1-2,NA,TRBV5-6,CASSLGSSVYGYTF,TGTGCCAGCAGCTTAGGGTCGAGCGTCTATGGCTACACCTTC
NA,TRBJ2-1,NA,TRBV5-4,CASSLGVSGGSSYNEQFF,TGTGCCAGCAGCTTGGGGGTGAGCGGAGGGAGCTCCTACAATGAGCAGTTCTTC
few,TRBJ2-7,TRBD1,TRBV20-1,CSAKDRGHEQYF,TGCAGTGCTAAGGACAGGGGGCACGAGCAGTACTTC
few,TRBJ1-2,NA,TRBV12-3/TRBV12-4,CASSLLRGGGIYSYTF,TGTGCCAGCAGTTTATTAAGAGGTGGGGGGATCTATAGCTACACCTTC
few,TRBJ2-3,TRBD2,TRBV4-1,CASSHPSTSGNPHSAPDTQYF,TGCGCCAGCAGCCATCCCAGTACTAGCGGGAATCCACACAGTGCGCCTGATACGCAGTATTTT
many,TRBJ2-7,NA,TRBV12-3/TRBV12-4,CASRSQSGGVSYEQYF,TGTGCCAGCAGATCCCAAAGCGGAGGGGTCTCCTACGAGCAGTACTTC
many,TRBJ2-2,NA,TRBV29-1,CSVQGHTGELFF,TGCAGCGTTCAGGGGCACACCGGGGAGCTGTTTTTT
many,TRBJ2-7,NA,TRBV7-9,CASSNNPYEQYF,TGTGCCAGCAGCAATAACCCCTACGAGCAGTACTTC
few,TRBJ1-2,TRBD1,TRBV5-4,CASSRLDRVYGYTF,TGTGCCAGCAGCCGACTGGACAGGGTCTATGGCTACACCTTC
NA,TRBJ2-1,TRBD2,TRBV28,CASSRAPGGLNEQFF,TGTGCCAGCAGCCGGGCGCCGGGGGGGCTCAATGAGCAGTTCTTC
few,TRBJ2-3,NA,TRBV25-1,CASRDLTDTQYF,TGTGCCAGCAGGGACCTCACAGATACGCAGTATTTT
NA,TRBJ2-3,TRBD1,TRBV5-1,CASSLIQGGGDTQYF,TGCGCCAGCAGCTTAATACAGGGGGGAGGAGATACGCAGTATTTT
few,TRBJ1-4,NA,TRBV5-1,CASSLAGVTNEKLFF,TGCGCCAGCAGCCTAGCAGGGGTAACTAATGAAAAACTGTTTTTT
NA,TRBJ2-7,NA,TRBV7-3,CASSLTGREVYF,TGTGCCAGCAGCTTAACGGGCAGGGAGGTGTACTTC
few,TRBJ2-7,NA,TRBV21-1,CASSKRTEDPYEQYF,TGTGCCAGCAGCAAGAGGACAGAAGACCCCTACGAGCAGTACTTC
NA,TRBJ2-7,TRBD2,TRBV27,CASSWLAGAHEQYF,TGTGCCAGCAGTTGGCTAGCGGGAGCCCACGAGCAGTACTTC
NA,TRBJ2-2,NA,TRBV30,CALGYGELFF,TGTGCCCTAGGTTACGGGGAGCTGTTTTTT
NA,TRBJ1-5,NA,TRBV19,CASRGPNYHQPQHF,TGTGCCAGTAGGGGCCCAAATTATCATCAGCCCCAGCATTTT
few,TRBJ2-5,TRBD2,TRBV27,CASSRIPSGGETQYF,TGTGCCAGCAGCCGAATTCCTAGCGGAGGGGAGACCCAGTACTTC
NA,TRBJ2-7,TRBD1,TRBV2,CASSVGTGGFEQYF,TGTGCCAGCAGTGTCGGGACAGGGGGTTTCGAGCAGTACTTC
NA,TRBJ2-5,TRBD2,TRBV6-5,CASSYSLTSGEETQYF,TGTGCCAGCAGTTACTCGTTGACTAGCGGAGAAGAGACCCAGTACTTC
few,TRBJ1-1,TRBD1,TRBV5-1,CASSLSGGLKNTEAFF,TGCGCCAGCAGCTTGTCAGGGGGCCTAAAGAACACTGAAGCTTTCTTT
few,TRBJ2-1,NA,TRBV20-1,CSVGSEGHEQFF,TGCAGTGTGGGATCAGAGGGCCATGAGCAGTTCTTC
many,TRBJ2-3,TRBD2,TRBV4-3,CASSPQAGGPTDTQYF,TGCGCCAGCAGCCCACAAGCGGGAGGGCCCACAGATACGCAGTATTTT
medium-sized,TRBJ2-2,TRBD1,TRBV7-9,CASRSGQGAANRELFF,TGTGCCAGCAGATCGGGACAGGGGGCCGCTAACAGGGAGCTGTTTTTT
few,TRBJ2-5,TRBD1,TRBV11-1,CASRGPPEQGQGQETQYF,TGTGCCAGCAGGGGCCCCCCGGAACAGGGACAGGGCCAAGAGACCCAGTACTTC
NA,TRBJ1-3,NA,TRBV11-2,CASSLAGKGSRDTIYF,TGTGCCAGCAGCTTAGCAGGAAAGGGAAGTCGAGACACCATATATTTT
few,TRBJ2-7,NA,TRBV7-2,CASSRYGYEQYF,TGTGCCAGCAGCCGATACGGCTACGAGCAGTACTTC
NA,TRBJ2-7,NA,TRBV18,CASSGQKASTYEQYF,TGTGCCAGCTCAGGTCAGAAGGCATCCACCTACGAGCAGTACTTC
NA,TRBJ2-3,TRBD2,TRBV10-2,CASSRRLAGVGTDTQYF,TGCGCCAGCAGTCGAAGGTTGGCGGGGGTGGGAACAGATACGCAGTATTTT
NA,TRBJ2-1,TRBD1,TRBV20-1,CSARAGTGEMNEQFF,TGCAGTGCTAGAGCCGGGACAGGGGAAATGAATGAGCAGTTCTTC
NA,TRBJ2-7,NA,TRBV7-2,CASSLFGTYEQYF,TGTGCCAGCAGCCTATTCGGAACCTACGAGCAGTACTTC
NA,TRBJ2-2,TRBD2,TRBV9,CASRETSGGFTGELFF,TGTGCCAGCAGGGAGACTAGCGGGGGGTTCACCGGGGAGCTGTTTTTT
NA,TRBJ2-1,TRBD2,TRBV10-3,CAISETLAGGNNEQFF,TGTGCCATCAGTGAGACACTAGCGGGGGGAAACAATGAGCAGTTCTTC
few,TRBJ1-5,TRBD1,TRBV20-1,CSAHRDSLGDSNQPQHF,TGCAGTGCTCACCGGGACAGCTTAGGCGATAGCAATCAGCCCCAGCATTTT
few,TRBJ2-3,TRBD2,TRBV20-1,CSANSGGRGQYF,TGCAGTGCTAATAGCGGGGGGCGAGGGCAGTATTTT
many,TRBJ2-3,TRBD1,TRBV20-1,CSANAQGVTDTQYF,TGCAGTGCTAATGCACAGGGGGTAACAGATACGCAGTATTTT
many,TRBJ2-3,TRBD2,TRBV7-6,CASSSAQLAGGPSDTQYF,TGTGCCAGCAGCTCAGCGCAACTAGCGGGGGGGCCATCAGATACGCAGTATTTT
few,TRBJ2-4,NA,TRBV20-1,CSARWGDIQYF,TGCAGTGCCAGGTGGGGGGACATTCAGTACTTC
many,TRBJ2-3,TRBD2,TRBV27,CASSLIRLAGGADTQYF,TGTGCCAGCAGTTTAATCCGTCTAGCGGGAGGGGCAGATACGCAGTATTTT
NA,TRBJ2-7,NA,TRBV19,CASSRGLDPSYEQYF,TGTGCCAGTAGTCGCGGACTCGACCCATCCTACGAGCAGTACTTC
NA,TRBJ2-3,TRBD1,TRBV12-5,CASGPGQGARADTQYF,TGTGCTAGTGGTCCGGGACAGGGGGCGCGTGCAGATACGCAGTATTTT